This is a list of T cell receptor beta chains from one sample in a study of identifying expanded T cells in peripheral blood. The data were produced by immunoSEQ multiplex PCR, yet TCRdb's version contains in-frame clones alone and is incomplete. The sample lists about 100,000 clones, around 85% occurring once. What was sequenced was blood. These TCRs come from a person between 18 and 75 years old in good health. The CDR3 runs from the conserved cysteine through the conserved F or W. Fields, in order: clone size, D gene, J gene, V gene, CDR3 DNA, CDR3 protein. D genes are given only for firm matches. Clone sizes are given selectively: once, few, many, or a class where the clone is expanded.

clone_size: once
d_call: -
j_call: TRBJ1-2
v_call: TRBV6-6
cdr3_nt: TGTGCCAGCAGTCCGGGACTGAACTATGGCTACACCTTC
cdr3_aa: CASSPGLNYGYTF

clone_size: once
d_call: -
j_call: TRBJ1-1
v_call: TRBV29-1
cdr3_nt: TGCAGCGTGGAGGATAAGACGGTGATTCCTGAAGCTTTCTTT
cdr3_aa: CSVEDKTVIPEAFF

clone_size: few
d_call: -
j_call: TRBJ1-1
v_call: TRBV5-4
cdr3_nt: TGTGCCAGCAGCTTCCGGATGAACACTGAAGCTTTCTTT
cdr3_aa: CASSFRMNTEAFF

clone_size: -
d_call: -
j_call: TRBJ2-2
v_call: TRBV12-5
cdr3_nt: TGTGCTAGTGGTTCAGCCGGGGAGCTGTTTTTT
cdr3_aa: CASGSAGELFF

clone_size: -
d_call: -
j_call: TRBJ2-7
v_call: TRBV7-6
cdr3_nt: TGTGCCAGCAGCTTAGACTCCGGGCGCGAGCAGTACTTC
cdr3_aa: CASSLDSGREQYF

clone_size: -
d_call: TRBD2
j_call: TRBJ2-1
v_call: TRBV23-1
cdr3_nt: TGCGCCAGCAGTCAATCGTGGCCTAGCGGATCGCTGGGCGATGAGCAGTTCTTC
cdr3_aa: CASSQSWPSGSLGDEQFF

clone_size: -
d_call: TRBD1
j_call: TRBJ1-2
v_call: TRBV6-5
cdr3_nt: TGTGCCAGCACCTCAGGGGGCCACTATGGCTACACCTTC
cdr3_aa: CASTSGGHYGYTF

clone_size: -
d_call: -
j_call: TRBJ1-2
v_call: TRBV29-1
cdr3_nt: TGCAGCGTTGTAGGGCAGGGAAGCGGCTACACCTTC
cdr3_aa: CSVVGQGSGYTF

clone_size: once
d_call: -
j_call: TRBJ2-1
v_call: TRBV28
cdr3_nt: TGTGCCACCTTAGCGGTTTACAATGAGCAGTTCTTC
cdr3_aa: CATLAVYNEQFF

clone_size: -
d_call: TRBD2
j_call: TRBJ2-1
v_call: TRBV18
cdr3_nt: TGTGCCAGCTCACGCTACGGGGGGATAAGGGCACATGAGCAGTTCTTC
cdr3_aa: CASSRYGGIRAHEQFF

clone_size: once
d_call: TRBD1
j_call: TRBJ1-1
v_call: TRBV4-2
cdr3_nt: TGTGCCAGCAGCCAGGTGACAGGGCGGAACACTGAAGCTTTCTTT
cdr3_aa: CASSQVTGRNTEAFF

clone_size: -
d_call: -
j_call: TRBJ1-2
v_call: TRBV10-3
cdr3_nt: TGTGCCATCAGTGAGACCCATCCTCGGGGCACTGGCAATGGCTACACCTTC
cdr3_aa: CAISETHPRGTGNGYTF

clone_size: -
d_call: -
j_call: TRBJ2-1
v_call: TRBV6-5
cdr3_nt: TGTGCCAGCAGGGCTGCTTTGGCGGGGCTTAATGAGCAGTTCTTC
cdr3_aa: CASRAALAGLNEQFF

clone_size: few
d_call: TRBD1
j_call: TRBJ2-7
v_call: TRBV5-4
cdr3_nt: TGTGCCAGCAGCTTGGGGGGGCGACAGGGCGAGCAGTACTTC
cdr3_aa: CASSLGGRQGEQYF

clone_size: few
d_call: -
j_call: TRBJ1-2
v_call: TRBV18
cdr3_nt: TGTGCCAGCTCACAGGGTAGGGGACATACTCGTAACTATGGCTACACCTTC
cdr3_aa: CASSQGRGHTRNYGYTF